Listed below are T cell receptor beta chains from one sample, sequenced in a study of cytomegalovirus exposure and HLA in healthy donors. Produced via immunoSEQ multiplex PCR; TCRdb's table is partial and in-frame only. The sample table sets out about 54,000 clones. Sequencing input: PBMCs. These receptors came from a woman in her thirties or forties in good health and CMV-seronegative. CDR3s include the opening cysteine and the closing phenylalanine or tryptophan. Fields, in order: J gene, V gene, D gene, CDR3 protein, CDR3 DNA. The D gene is left open where the match is weak.

j_call: TRBJ2-3; v_call: TRBV4-2; d_call: TRBD2; cdr3_aa: CASSPSSGEGTDTQYF; cdr3_nt: TGTGCCAGCAGCCCCAGTAGCGGGGAAGGCACAGATACGCAGTATTTT
j_call: TRBJ1-1; v_call: TRBV5-1; d_call: NA; cdr3_aa: CASSQLPDNTEAFF; cdr3_nt: TGCGCCAGCAGCCAACTACCGGATAACACTGAAGCTTTCTTT
j_call: TRBJ2-7; v_call: TRBV6-6; d_call: TRBD2; cdr3_aa: CASSPGLATSSYEQYF; cdr3_nt: TGTGCCAGCAGCCCGGGACTAGCGACGAGCTCCTACGAGCAGTACTTC
j_call: TRBJ1-4; v_call: TRBV7-9; d_call: NA; cdr3_aa: CASSLASANEKLFF; cdr3_nt: TGTGCCAGCAGCTTAGCGTCAGCTAATGAAAAACTGTTTTTT
j_call: TRBJ2-2; v_call: TRBV7-2; d_call: TRBD1; cdr3_aa: CASSPGQGSTGELFF; cdr3_nt: TGTGCCAGCAGCCCAGGACAGGGGAGCACCGGGGAGCTGTTTTTT
j_call: TRBJ1-1; v_call: TRBV19; d_call: NA; cdr3_aa: CASSITRRGEAFF; cdr3_nt: TGTGCCAGTAGTATAACCAGACGGGGTGAAGCTTTCTTT
j_call: TRBJ1-3; v_call: TRBV30; d_call: NA; cdr3_aa: CAWSLPTGNSGNTIYF; cdr3_nt: TGTGCCTGGAGTCTTCCTACAGGGAACTCTGGAAACACCATATATTTT
j_call: TRBJ2-3; v_call: TRBV19; d_call: TRBD2; cdr3_aa: CASSIMSGATDTQYF; cdr3_nt: TGTGCCAGTAGTATCATGAGCGGGGCCACAGATACGCAGTATTTT
j_call: TRBJ2-5; v_call: TRBV28; d_call: NA; cdr3_aa: CASSLIEGLQETQYF; cdr3_nt: TGTGCCAGCAGTTTAATAGAGGGACTCCAAGAGACCCAGTACTTC
j_call: TRBJ2-7; v_call: TRBV2; d_call: TRBD1; cdr3_aa: CASSEDRGLGKYF; cdr3_nt: TGTGCCAGCAGTGAAGACAGGGGCTTGGGGAAGTACTTC
j_call: TRBJ2-1; v_call: TRBV10-1; d_call: NA; cdr3_aa: CASRKQGDEQFF; cdr3_nt: TGCGCCAGCAGAAAACAGGGCGATGAGCAGTTCTTC
j_call: TRBJ2-5; v_call: TRBV6-4; d_call: NA; cdr3_aa: CASSGGGASQKETQYF; cdr3_nt: TGTGCCAGCAGTGGAGGGGGGGCGTCGCAGAAAGAGACCCAGTACTTC
j_call: TRBJ1-6; v_call: TRBV15; d_call: NA; cdr3_aa: CATSRDAPRQADNSPLHF; cdr3_nt: TGTGCCACCAGCAGAGATGCACCTAGACAGGCAGATAATTCACCCCTCCACTTT
j_call: TRBJ2-4; v_call: TRBV25-1; d_call: NA; cdr3_aa: CASIYPNRVLAKNIQYF; cdr3_nt: TGTGCCAGCATCTACCCAAACAGGGTCTTGGCCAAAAACATTCAGTACTTC
j_call: TRBJ1-1; v_call: TRBV7-9; d_call: NA; cdr3_aa: CASSLVNTEAFF; cdr3_nt: TGTGCCAGCAGCCTTGTGAACACTGAAGCTTTCTTT
j_call: TRBJ2-5; v_call: TRBV4-2; d_call: NA; cdr3_aa: CASSQDLSARQETQYF; cdr3_nt: TGTGCCAGCAGCCAAGATCTGAGTGCGAGGCAAGAGACCCAGTACTTC
j_call: TRBJ2-7; v_call: TRBV7-8; d_call: TRBD1; cdr3_aa: CASSLNDRGLRNHEQYF; cdr3_nt: TGTGCCAGCAGCTTAAACGACAGGGGGCTCCGAAACCACGAGCAGTACTTC
j_call: TRBJ2-7; v_call: TRBV6-5; d_call: TRBD1; cdr3_aa: CASRSRDRPSYEQYF; cdr3_nt: TGTGCCAGCAGATCTCGGGACAGACCCTCCTACGAGCAGTACTTC
j_call: TRBJ1-4; v_call: TRBV5-1; d_call: TRBD1; cdr3_aa: CASSSGITGENEKLFF; cdr3_nt: TGCGCCAGCAGCTCAGGCATAACAGGGGAGAATGAAAAACTGTTTTTT
j_call: TRBJ1-1; v_call: TRBV5-1; d_call: TRBD1; cdr3_aa: CASSQGAPGTEAFF; cdr3_nt: TGCGCCAGCAGCCAGGGGGCGCCGGGCACTGAAGCTTTCTTT
j_call: TRBJ2-1; v_call: TRBV4-1; d_call: TRBD2; cdr3_aa: CASSQVTLGLADHEQFF; cdr3_nt: TGCGCCAGCAGCCAAGTTACCCTTGGACTAGCGGACCATGAGCAGTTCTTC
j_call: TRBJ1-2; v_call: TRBV18; d_call: TRBD1; cdr3_aa: CASSGDRMLQRRVDYGYTF; cdr3_nt: TGTGCCAGCTCAGGGGACAGGATGCTCCAAAGGAGAGTAGACTATGGCTACACCTTC
j_call: TRBJ1-2; v_call: TRBV5-4; d_call: TRBD1; cdr3_aa: CASSTDRATTYGYTF; cdr3_nt: TGTGCCAGCAGCACCGACAGGGCCACCACCTATGGCTACACCTTC
j_call: TRBJ1-2; v_call: TRBV30; d_call: TRBD1; cdr3_aa: CAGVGPGTAFYGYTF; cdr3_nt: TGTGCCGGGGTCGGCCCCGGGACAGCCTTCTATGGCTACACCTTC